This T cell receptor beta chain was recorded in a study of molecular identifiers for immune sequencing clone quantification. Trimming removed 8 bases at V and 4 bases at J, with 19 bases between. The CDR3 covers 15 residues. From the PCR reads, TCRdb called clonotypes with MiXCR, one entry per CDR3 protein. This table holds some 650,000 distinct CDR3 sequences, about 20% found once. Details on this clonotype: The CDR3 does not close with the conserved phenylalanine or tryptophan, likely indicating a read error.

Naive CD8 T cells were sorted as CD8+CD4-CCR7+CD45RA+. The sample taken for sequencing was naive CD8+ T cells from blood, with Jurkat cell RNA spiked in. Regarding subset: FACS-sorted CD8+CD4-CCR7+CD45RA+ naive T cells. The receptor's source is a human donor in good health. Some libraries in this study had Jurkat cell RNA spiked in. The chain combines TRBV5-3 with TRBJ1-3; D unresolved. TRBV5-3 is filed as an ORF, its function uncertain. The CDR3 is CASSLIYGSGNTIYS. Written as DNA, the CDR3 is TGTGCCAGCAGCCTGATTTATGGCTCCGGAAACACCATATATTCT.